This T cell receptor (beta chain) was captured by sequencing in a study of metastatic and nonmetastatic thyroid tumors. Looking at the study overall: Across blood and tumor or nodule tissue, repertoires from malignant and benign thyroid patients were compared with one another.

All patients were untreated before thyroid surgery. This clone appeared once. Its antigen remains unknown. CDR1 and CDR2 (germline): KGHSH, LQKENI. This CDR3 is 13 amino acids long. Trimming took 5 bases from V and 4 from J, leaving 11 bases between them. Findings of the study overall: Malignant tumors reportedly showed significantly higher TCR beta diversity than benign nodules in both blood and tumor.

Authors' data handling: For papillary thyroid cancer, a distant-metastasis classifier was constructed from CDR3 differences observed across clinicopathological groups. TCRdb called clones again from the PCR reads with MiXCR. TCRdb's processing, not the study's, gives the V and J calls here. Here the sample spans approximately 21,000 clones, 25% to 30% being singletons. The source of this sequence is a female donor with papillary thyroid cancer or a benign thyroid nodule (not recorded which). Some clones in this sample may be carry-over from other donors' samples. This chain links TRBV18 with TRBJ1-1; TRBD1 might be the D (6 bases). Sequences were obtained from blood. CDR3 region: CASSSGVGTEAFF. The CDR3 coding sequence is TGTGCCAGCTCATCAGGGGTGGGCACTGAAGCTTTCTTT.